Listed here are 30 T cell receptor beta chains from one sample, sequenced in a study of cytomegalovirus exposure and HLA in healthy donors. Vbeta (60) and Jbeta (13) primers were used in the PCR. Some clones are missing from TCRdb's copy, which holds only in-frame ones; the method was immunoSEQ multiplex PCR. Of about 110,000 clones listed, roughly 82% are singletons. Sequenced material: PBMCs. These receptors came from a male donor in good health and CMV-seronegative.

The chain employs TRBV15 and TRBJ2-5; the match to TRBD1 covers 10 bases. The J call may be faulty, since TRBJ2-7 better matches the DNA end. The CDR3 extends over 16 amino acids. The V gene's germline CDR1 is LNHNV and CDR2 YYDKDF (reference sequence). In DNA, the CDR3 is TGTGCCACCAGCAGAGATCGGACAGGGGGATTCTACGAGCAGTACTTC. Amino acid sequence: CATSRDRTGGFYEQYF.

The CDR3 protein is CASSLTGGNEKLFF. CDR3 coding DNA: TGTGCCAGCAGCCTGACAGGGGGCAATGAAAAACTGTTTTTT. The rearrangement uses TRBV27 and TRBJ1-4; 10 bases agree with TRBD1. Germline assignment: CDR1 MNHEY and CDR2 SMNVEV (reference sequence). Trimming at V came to 6 bases and at J to 5 bases, leaving 3 bases not matched to a gene. The CDR3 is 14 amino acids.

The chain carries TRBV19 and TRBJ1-1; 9 bases align to TRBD1. V gave up 7 bases and J gave up 6 bases; unmatched junction bases: 6. The CDR3 length is 13 residues. Germline V gene data show CDR1 as LNHDA and CDR2 as SQIVND (reference sequence). The CDR3 DNA is TGTGCCAGTACCGACAGGGGGGGCGCTGAAGCTTTCTTT. It yields the protein CASTDRGGAEAFF.

The gene calls are TRBV6-4 and TRBJ2-3; possibly TRBD1 for D (6 bases). Germline loops: CDR1 MRHNA, CDR2 SNTAGT. Trimming left V 4 bases short and J 2 bases short, with 7 bases between. The CDR3 contains 13 residues. The CDR3 nucleotides read TGTGCCAGCAGTGGACAGGACACAGATACGCAGTATTTT. Translation: CASSGQDTDTQYF.

V and J are TRBV5-6 and TRBJ1-2; 9 positions agree with TRBD1. Per the germline V gene, CDR1 is SGHDT and CDR2 is YYEEEE. This CDR3 has 16 residues. Germline trimming cut 4 bases from V and 0 bases from J; bases unmatched to any gene: 7. The CDR3 here is CASSPTGGLTNYGYTF. CDR3 coding DNA: TGTGCCAGCAGCCCAACAGGGGGCCTAACTAACTATGGCTACACCTTC.

This rearrangement joins TRBV6-4 to TRBJ2-1; 11 bases align to TRBD1. Germline lookup yields CDR1 MRHNA and CDR2 SNTAGT. The CDR3 consists of 16 residues. V was pared by 2 bases and J by 6 bases, with 6 bases of the junction left unmatched. This chain's CDR3 is CASSDPGQGAPNEQFF. CDR3 DNA: TGTGCCAGCAGTGACCCAGGACAGGGGGCTCCCAATGAGCAGTTCTTC.

This chain connects TRBV4-2 to TRBJ2-5; TRBD2 agrees at 9 bases. The end of the DNA is better explained by TRBJ2-7, so the J call may be wrong. This CDR3 is built from 16 residues. Germline lookup yields CDR1 LGHNA and CDR2 YNFKEQ. The CDR3 loop is CASSSPLREGRYEQYF. DNA of the CDR3: TGTGCCAGCAGCTCCCCCCTGCGGGAGGGTCGGTACGAGCAGTACTTC.

The genes are TRBV2 and TRBJ1-5; D not certain. Looked up from germline, CDR1 is SNHLY and CDR2 is FYNNEI. V was pared by 6 bases and J by 6 bases, with 18 bases between. CDR3 length: 15 amino acids. CDR3 region: CASRLSGEGGQPQHF. The CDR3 DNA follows: TGTGCCAGCAGATTAAGTGGTGAAGGCGGTCAGCCCCAGCATTTT.

The J gene is TRBJ2-3, the V gene TRBV6-4, with 9 bases aligning to TRBD2. The V and J ends lost 3 bases and 1 base, in that order; junction bases with no gene match: 2. Germline CDR1 reads MRHNA; CDR2 reads SNTAGT. CDR3 size: 15 residues. In DNA, the CDR3 is TGTGCCAGCAGTGAGACTAGCGGAGGCACAGATACGCAGTATTTT. Protein: CASSETSGGTDTQYF.

The V gene is TRBV7-9, the J gene TRBJ2-7; no clear D gene. From germline, CDR1 is SEHNR and CDR2 FQNEAQ (reference sequence). V lost 3 bases to trimming and J lost 4 bases, with 13 bases between them. The CDR3 has 14 residues. CDR3 sequence: CASSFPGDQYEQYF. As DNA, the CDR3 is TGTGCCAGCAGCTTTCCTGGAGACCAGTACGAGCAGTACTTC. The complete variable domain, with remaining parts taken from reference TRBV7-9 and TRBJ2-7, reads DTGVSQNPRHKITKRGQNVTFRCDPISEHNRLYWYRQTLGQGPEFLTYFQNEAQLEKSRLLSDRFSAERPKGSFSTLEIQRTEQGDSAMYLCASSFPGDQYEQYFGPGTRLTVT.

This chain connects TRBV28 to TRBJ1-2; D is ambiguous. Trimming shortened V by 10 bases and J by 2 bases, and 14 bases separated the two germline ends. The CDR3 is 13 amino acids. Germline V gene lookup returns CDR1 MDHEN and CDR2 SYDVKM. The CDR3 DNA reads TGTGCCACTCAAAGGACGGGAAACTATGGCTACACCTTC. Translated: CATQRTGNYGYTF.

This clone was detected a few times. The V gene is TRBV4-2, the J gene TRBJ2-3; a weak D match, TRBD2 (5 bases). V was cut by 0 bases and J by 2 bases, with 12 bases left in between. Germline V CDR1 and CDR2: LGHNA, YNFKEQ. CDR3 length equals 16 residues. CDR3 nucleotides: TGTGCCAGCAGCCAAGAACTACTAGGAACCACAGATACGCAGTATTTT. Amino acids: CASSQELLGTTDTQYF.

The chain is built from TRBV2 and TRBJ2-7; a possible D gene is TRBD1 (6 bases). The CDR3 covers 14 residues. Trimming shortened V by 4 bases and J by 3 bases, and 13 bases separated the two germline ends. CDR1 SNHLY and CDR2 FYNNEI come from the germline V gene. The CDR3 spells CASSGNTGNYEQYF. The CDR3 DNA follows: TGTGCCAGCAGTGGGAACACAGGGAACTACGAGCAGTACTTC.

V and J are TRBV27 and TRBJ2-1; 7 bases line up with TRBD1. The CDR3 is 19 residues long. V lost 5 bases, J lost 5 bases, and 21 bases stayed unmatched. Germline V gene sequence: CDR1 MNHEY, CDR2 SMNVEV (reference sequence). CDR3 residues: CASSTSPWTGWIYHNEQFF. The DNA for the CDR3 is TGTGCCAGCAGTACATCCCCCTGGACAGGTTGGATCTACCACAATGAGCAGTTCTTC.

The gene calls are TRBV7-9 and TRBJ2-7; D may be TRBD1 (6 bases). CDR1 SEHNR and CDR2 FQNEAQ come from the germline V gene (reference sequence). V lost 3 bases to trimming and J lost 2 bases, with 17 bases between them. CDR3 length: 16 amino acids. The CDR3 region is CASSFSYKAGAYEQYF. The CDR3 DNA sequence: TGTGCCAGCAGCTTTAGTTATAAGGCAGGGGCCTACGAGCAGTACTTC.

The chain is built from TRBV27 and TRBJ2-3; no definite D call. V was cut by 2 bases and J by 0 bases, with 9 bases left in between. The CDR3 covers 15 residues. Germline CDR1 MNHEY, CDR2 SMNVEV (reference sequence). The CDR3 DNA sequence: TGTGCCAGCAGTTTAGCGGTTACTAGCACAGATACGCAGTATTTT. It translates to CASSLAVTSTDTQYF.

J is TRBJ2-1 and V is TRBV6-5, with D maybe TRBD2 (5 bases). CDR3 size: 14 residues. With 5 bases removed from V and 3 bases from J, the gap between germline ends came to 11 bases. CDR1 and CDR2 (germline): MNHEY, SVGAGI. The CDR3 loop is CASSRLRGYNEQFF. In nucleotides, the CDR3 is TGTGCCAGCAGTAGACTACGGGGCTACAATGAGCAGTTCTTC.

The chain couples TRBV4-1 to TRBJ1-5; TRBD1 is a possible D gene (5 bases). The CDR3 spans 17 residues. The V end lost 0 bases, the J end lost 2 bases, and 14 bases lay between the germline ends. Germline loops: CDR1 MGHRA, CDR2 YSYEKL. The chain's CDR3 is CASSQEGGGTGNQPQHF. The CDR3 DNA follows: TGCGCCAGCAGCCAAGAGGGGGGAGGGACGGGCAATCAGCCCCAGCATTTT.

This clone was counted only a few times. The chain employs TRBV29-1 and TRBJ1-3; D call uncertain. The CDR3 length is 11 residues. V lost 4 bases and J lost 2, with 3 bases in between. In germline, CDR1 is SQVTM, CDR2 ANQGSEA. DNA of the CDR3: TGCAGCGTTGCTCCTGGAAACACCATATATTTT. It translates to CSVAPGNTIYF.

This clone showed up just a few times. The chain couples TRBV10-3 to TRBJ1-1; weak D call: TRBD1 (5 bases). The CDR3 has 12 amino acids. V was shortened by 11 bases and J by 6 bases, with 16 bases between the two germline ends. The germline CDR1 and CDR2 sequences are ENHRY and SYGVKD. The CDR3 bases are TGTGCCTTCCACGGGGGACCTCCTGAAGCTTTCTTT. Amino acid sequence: CAFHGGPPEAFF.

This CDR3 is CATEIPGTGDEQYF. DNA of the CDR3: TGCGCCACCGAGATACCCGGGACAGGGGACGAGCAGTACTTC. This chain connects TRBV10-2 to TRBJ2-5, with 10 bases aligning to TRBD1. The J call may be faulty, since TRBJ2-7 better matches the DNA end. The CDR3 contains 14 residues. CDR1 WSHSY and CDR2 SAAADI come from the germline V gene.

The chain links TRBV6-5 to TRBJ2-1; tentative D call: TRBD2 (6 bases). Trimming cost V 6 bases and J 0 bases, with 9 bases left between them. CDR3 length equals 14 residues. Germline-derived CDR1 and CDR2 are MNHEY and SVGAGI. The CDR3 region has the DNA TGTGCCAGCAGCGGGAGTACCTCCTACAATGAGCAGTTCTTC. This codes for CASSGSTSYNEQFF.

The J gene is TRBJ1-1, the V gene TRBV28; D is uncertain. With 2 bases removed from V and 7 bases from J, the gap between germline ends came to 5 bases. Germline loops: CDR1 MDHEN, CDR2 SYDVKM. The CDR3 is 11 residues long. CDR3 nucleotide sequence: TGTGCCAGCAGTTTAAGACTTGAAGCTTTCTTT. Protein sequence: CASSLRLEAFF.

The gene calls are TRBV4-1 and TRBJ1-3; D might be TRBD1 (6 bases). The V gene's germline CDR1 is MGHRA and CDR2 YSYEKL. Trimming left V 1 base short and J 0 bases short, with 13 bases between. This CDR3 is 17 amino acids long. Here the CDR3 reads CASSQVSGVSSGNTIYF. The DNA of the CDR3 is TGCGCCAGCAGCCAAGTGTCAGGGGTGAGCTCTGGAAACACCATATATTTT.

The rearrangement uses TRBV6-4 and TRBJ2-1, with 7 bases aligning to TRBD2. Unmatched junction bases numbered 2, after V lost 0 bases and J lost 3 bases. The germline V gene has CDR1 MRHNA and CDR2 SNTAGT. CDR3 length: 15 residues. The CDR3: CASSDSSGDYNEQFF. The DNA of the CDR3 is TGTGCCAGCAGTGACTCAAGCGGGGACTACAATGAGCAGTTCTTC.

The chain's CDR3 is CASSGGPPKDTQYF. The CDR3 nucleotides are TGTGCCAGCAGTGGAGGTCCCCCCAAGGATACGCAGTATTTT. V is TRBV27 and J is TRBJ2-3; tentative D call: TRBD2 (5 bases). Per germline, CDR1 MNHEY and CDR2 SMNVEV (reference sequence). V was trimmed by 5 bases and J by 6 bases, leaving 15 bases between them. The CDR3 totals 14 residues.

This rearrangement joins TRBV6-5 to TRBJ2-1; possible D gene TRBD2, 5 bases. V was pared by 6 bases and J by 9 bases, with 15 bases between. This CDR3 comprises 13 residues. Looked up from germline, CDR1 is MNHEY and CDR2 is SVGAGI. The DNA of the CDR3 is TGTGCCAGCAGCAAAACTAGGTGGGGTGAGCAGTTCTTC. The encoded protein is CASSKTRWGEQFF.

The J gene is TRBJ2-5, the V gene TRBV5-1; 8 bases are a match to TRBD2. V trimming: 6 bases; J trimming: 3 bases; junction bases outside the gene matches: 4. The CDR3 sequence is 13 residues long. Germline CDR1 SGHRS, CDR2 YFSETQ. The CDR3 DNA reads TGCGCCAGCATCAGCGGGAGCGAAGAGACCCAGTACTTC. Its protein product is CASISGSEETQYF.

The chain employs TRBV30 and TRBJ2-1; TRBD2 is a possible D gene (5 bases). Germline lookup yields CDR1 GTSNPN and CDR2 SVGIG (reference sequence). Trimming removed 2 bases from V and 5 bases from J, with 16 bases in between. This CDR3 contains 15 residues. The CDR3 DNA reads TGTGCCTGGAGTCTCCCGGACTCGGATAACAATGAGCAGTTCTTC. Translated: CAWSLPDSDNNEQFF.

The chain employs TRBV29-1 and TRBJ2-3, with 10 bases identical to TRBD1. CDR3 size: 18 residues. Germline V gives CDR1 SQVTM, CDR2 ANQGSEA. V trimming: 0 bases; J trimming: 5 bases; junction bases outside the gene matches: 14. CDR3 loop: CSVEERQTGGAGRDTQYF. CDR3 sequence (DNA): TGCAGCGTTGAAGAGCGTCAGACAGGGGGCGCCGGGAGAGATACGCAGTATTTT.